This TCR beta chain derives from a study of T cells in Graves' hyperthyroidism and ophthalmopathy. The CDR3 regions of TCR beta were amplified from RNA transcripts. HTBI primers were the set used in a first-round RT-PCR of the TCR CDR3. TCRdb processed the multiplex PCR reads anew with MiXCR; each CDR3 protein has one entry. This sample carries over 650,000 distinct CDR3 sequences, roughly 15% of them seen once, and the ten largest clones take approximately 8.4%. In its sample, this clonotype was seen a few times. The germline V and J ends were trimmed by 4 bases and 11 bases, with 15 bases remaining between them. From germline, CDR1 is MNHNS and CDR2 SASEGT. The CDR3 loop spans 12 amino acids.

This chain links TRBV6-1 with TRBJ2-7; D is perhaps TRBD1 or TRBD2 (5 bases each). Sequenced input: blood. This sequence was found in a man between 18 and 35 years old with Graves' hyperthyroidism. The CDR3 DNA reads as TGTGCCAGCAGTGTACCGGGGCCAGAGGAGTACTTC. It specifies CASSVPGPEEYF.